This paragraph reports one TCR beta chain. These data belong to a study of T cell changes during pregnancy in multiple sclerosis. This CDR3 contains 14 residues. V was shortened by 7 bases and J by 6 bases, with 18 bases between the two germline ends. Per germline, CDR1 SQVTM and CDR2 ANQGSEA. Sequencing was performed with immunoSEQ multiplex PCR; in TCRdb, only in-frame clones are kept and a portion is missing. The sample carries 95,000 to 100,000 clones, 75% to 95% recorded once. The rearrangement uses TRBV29-1 and TRBJ1-4, with D perhaps matching TRBD1 (6 bases). This specimen was peripheral blood, taken in the second trimester of pregnancy. This clonotype originated in a female donor with multiple sclerosis, enrolled in a pregnancy study. Written as DNA, the CDR3 is TGCAGCGGCGCAGGGGACGGTGGCGATGAAAAACTGTTTTTT. Protein: CSGAGDGGDEKLFF.